This TCR beta chain stems from a study of T cell changes during pregnancy in multiple sclerosis. Profiling relied on immunoSEQ multiplex PCR, and the TCRdb table lists in-frame clones only, not all of them. This table has more than 50,000 clones, under 95% appearing once. This CDR3 is built from 14 residues. V trimming: 0 bases; J trimming: 4 bases; junction bases outside the gene matches: 3. CDR1 SGHNT and CDR2 YYREEE come from the germline V gene (reference sequence). This clone was observed a few times. The starting material was CD4+ T cells from peripheral blood mononuclear cells, obtained after pregnancy. The clonotype comes from a female donor in good health, enrolled as a control in a pregnancy study. This chain joins TRBV5-4 and TRBJ1-2; the match to TRBD1 covers 7 bases. CDR3 nucleotides: TGTGCCAGCAGCTTGGCCGGGACAGCCTATGGCTACACCTTC. This sequence encodes CASSLAGTAYGYTF.